This T cell receptor (beta chain) was sequenced for a study of memory CD4+ T cells and cytomegalovirus serostatus. Across the study: Healthy Belgian adult donors included about nine CMV-positive and 24 CMV-negative people.

Sequencing was performed with immunoSEQ multiplex PCR; in TCRdb, only in-frame clones are kept and a portion is missing. The sample contains 80,000 or so clones, around four fifths of which appear only once. The CDR3 extends over 13 amino acids. V lost 1 base, J lost 2 bases, and 4 bases lay in between. In germline, CDR1 is SEHNR, CDR2 FQNEAQ (reference sequence). Single viable CD3+CD4+CD8-CD45RO+ cells were sorted as the memory CD4+ T cells. This clonotype originated in an adult in good health and CMV-seropositive. The chain links TRBV7-9 to TRBJ2-3; D ambiguous. The sequencing sample was made of memory CD4+ T cells from blood. In nucleotides, the CDR3 is TGTGCCAGCAGCTTAGGGGTCACAGATACGCAGTATTTT. It is translated as CASSLGVTDTQYF.